This TCR beta chain is from a study of blood T cell repertoires in COVID-19. The junction had 10 bases not matched to a gene; V was cut back by 6 bases and J by 7 bases. This CDR3 spans 15 amino acids. Germline V CDR1 and CDR2: SGHNT, YYREEE (reference sequence). Repertoires were generated with immunoSEQ multiplex PCR, while TCRdb's copy carries only in-frame clones and drops some. The sample gives 150,000 to 170,000 clones, roughly 72% of which show up once; roughly 3.7% is in the top ten. The J gene is TRBJ2-1, the V gene TRBV5-4; 10 nucleotides agree with TRBD2. The TCR originated in a woman older than 75 with acute or convalescent COVID-19. The sample consisted of peripheral blood. The CDR3 nucleotides are TGTGCCAGCACAGGGCTAGCGGGGGTTGGGAATGAGCAGTTCTTC. As protein: CASTGLAGVGNEQFF.